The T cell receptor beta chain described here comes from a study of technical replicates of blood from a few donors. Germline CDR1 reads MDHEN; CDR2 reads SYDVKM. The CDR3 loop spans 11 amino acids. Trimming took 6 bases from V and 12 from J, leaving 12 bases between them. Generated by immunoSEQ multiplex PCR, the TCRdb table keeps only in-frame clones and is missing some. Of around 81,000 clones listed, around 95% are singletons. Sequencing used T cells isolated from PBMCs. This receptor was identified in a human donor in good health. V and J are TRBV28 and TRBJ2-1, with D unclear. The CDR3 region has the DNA TGTGCCAGCAGGGCCTTACATGGGCAGTTCTTC. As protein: CASRALHGQFF.